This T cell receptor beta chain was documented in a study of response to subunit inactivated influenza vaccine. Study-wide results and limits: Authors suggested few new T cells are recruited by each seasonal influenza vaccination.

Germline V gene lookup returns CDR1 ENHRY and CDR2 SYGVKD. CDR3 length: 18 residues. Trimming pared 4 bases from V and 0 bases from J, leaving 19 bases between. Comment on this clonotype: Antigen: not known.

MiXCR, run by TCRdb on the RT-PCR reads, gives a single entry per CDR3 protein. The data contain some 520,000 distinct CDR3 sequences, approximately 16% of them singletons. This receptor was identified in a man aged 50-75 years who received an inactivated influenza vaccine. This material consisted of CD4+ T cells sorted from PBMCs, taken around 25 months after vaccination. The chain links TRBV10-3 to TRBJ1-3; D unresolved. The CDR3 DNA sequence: TGTGCCATCAGTGGTTCAGAAAGGAGAACTATCTCTGGAAACACCATATATTTT. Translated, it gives CAISGSERRTISGNTIYF.